This T cell receptor (beta chain) appears in the sequencing data of a study of T cells in Graves' hyperthyroidism and ophthalmopathy. The overall study: Peripheral blood sampling occurred at initial diagnosis, before any treatment.

This clonotype was detected many times. Participants, patients aged 18 to 65, had newly diagnosed hyperthyroidism with a duration under 2 months. This sample holds PBMCs from approximately 9 ml fresh peripheral blood. It was RNA transcripts that yielded the amplified TCR beta CDR3 regions. Carried out on the TCR CDR3, a first-round RT-PCR used the HTBI primer set. Using its own MiXCR run on the multiplex PCR reads, TCRdb lists one record per CDR3 protein. This table holds about 360,000 distinct CDR3 sequences, around 14% found once. V trimming: 7 bases; J trimming: 0 bases; junction bases outside the gene matches: 8. Germline lookup yields CDR1 SNHLY and CDR2 FYNNEI. The CDR3 length is 16 residues.

Material for sequencing was blood. The receptor's source is a young woman with Graves' hyperthyroidism. The J gene is TRBJ1-4, the V gene TRBV2, with 7 bases fitting TRBD1. The CDR3 here is CASTLSGGTTNEKLFF. CDR3 DNA: TGTGCCAGCACCCTTTCAGGGGGAACAACTAATGAAAAACTGTTTTTT.